This TCR beta chain comes out of a study of early T cells in non-severe SARS-CoV-2 infection (dated by TCRdb to the early 2020s). In terms of the full investigation: Because TCR sequencing was done on bulk RNA from unsorted whole blood, the alpha and beta chains could not be paired.

The full study reports these points: VDJdb matching was skewed toward anti-spike CD8 responses and likely underestimated virus-specific expansions, missing private and CD4 specificities.

Libraries were prepared through 5' RACE. TCRdb names NextSeq 500 as the instrument used. Unique molecular identifiers were attached to individual cDNA molecules in the TCR library protocol so that sequencing error and PCR bias could be corrected. Both TCR alpha and beta chains were sequenced, and tight co-correlation was observed between alpha and beta sequence abundances in each sample. Per the authors' processing: Decombinator V4 was used to annotate TCR sequences for V gene, J gene and CDR3. Expanded TCRs were defined as changing significantly between any two time points under a Poisson model with p below 0.0001. TCR abundances were normalised to the total number of TCRs sequenced in each sample and reported as counts per million. TRAV1-2 paired with TRAJ12, TRAJ20 or TRAJ33 defined MAIT TCRs, while TRAV10 paired with TRAJ18 defined iNKT TCRs. VDJdb, accessed 1 November 2021, was searched for CMV, EBV and SARS-CoV-2 annotated TCRs, with TCRs annotated for multiple antigens excluded. TCRdb itself trimmed the public reads at Q25 with fastp, ran MiXCR and retained productive beta chains. Entries are consolidated by CDR3 protein sequence, retaining the most common genes and DNA. It is TCRdb's table, rather than the study itself, that gives the V and J calls and clone size. This sample holds approximately 70,000 distinct CDR3 sequences; roughly 11% were observed only once. About 6% of the sample comes from the top ten.

For this chain, trimming is 4 bases at the V end and 3 bases at the J end, and the number of junction bases without a gene match is 7. Via the germline V gene (reference sequence), CDR1 is LNHDA and CDR2 SQIVND. The CDR3 covers 15 residues, taking in both the cysteine and the phenylalanine. CDR3 DNA is the only sequence kept; it has 45 bases, read in frame from the first base. Set within a cohort of healthcare workers in London, UK, this nested case-control study involved weekly PCR testing of nasopharyngeal swabs along with blood sampling. Healthcare workers were recruited during the week of the UK lockdown, between 23 and 31 March 2020, and followed weekly for up to roughly 16 weeks. This clonotype appeared many times. The antigen it binds to is not known. The sample holds no much larger clone one base away, and base qualities are not on file.

The chain employs TRBV19 and TRBJ2-3, with TRBD2 identical over 7 junction bases. This TCR was sampled from an adult who was a healthcare worker with PCR-confirmed SARS-CoV-2 infection or an uninfected control (not recorded which). Source: whole blood, taken at baseline. The CDR3 reads as follows: CASSSLAGATDTQYF. The sequenced DNA: TGTGCCAGTAGTAGTCTGGCGGGAGCGACAGATACGCAGTATTTT.